This is a list of T cell receptor beta chains from one sample in a study of shared clonotypes between healthy human individuals. TCRdb keeps only in-frame clones here, not all; method: immunoSEQ multiplex PCR. The table lists about 2.3 million clones, 85% to 95% of them singletons, with approximately 0.41% in the top ten. Sequencing used naive CD4+ T cells from PBMCs. Source of these receptors: a man aged 18 to 30 in good health. Some clones in this sample may be carry-over from other donors' samples. The CDR3 runs from the conserved cysteine through the conserved F or W. A D gene is named only where the DNA matches it firmly. Clone sizes are given selectively: once, few, many, or a class where the clone is expanded.

v_call,j_call,clone_size,d_call,cdr3_aa,cdr3_nt
TRBV27,TRBJ2-7,-,TRBD2,CASRPLAGVGEQYF,TGTGCCAGCAGACCGCTAGCGGGAGTAGGTGAGCAGTACTTC
TRBV7-8,TRBJ2-7,-,TRBD1,CASSLRDRGYEQYF,TGTGCCAGCAGCCTCCGGGACAGGGGCTACGAGCAGTACTTC
TRBV9,TRBJ2-1,-,TRBD2,CASSVVGTSNEQFF,TGTGCCAGCAGCGTAGTTGGGACTAGCAATGAGCAGTTCTTC
TRBV5-1,TRBJ2-3,-,-,CASSFWSQSDTQYF,TGCGCCAGCAGCTTTTGGTCCCAGTCAGATACGCAGTATTTT
TRBV7-8,TRBJ2-3,-,TRBD1,CASSPDRGALGAETSTDTQYF,TGTGCCAGCAGCCCCGACAGGGGCGCCTTAGGAGCCGAGACTAGCACAGATACGCAGTATTTT
TRBV4-2,TRBJ2-5,-,-,CASSQVDPGKTQYF,TGTGCCAGCAGCCAAGTGGACCCAGGAAAGACCCAGTACTTC
TRBV7-2,TRBJ2-3,-,TRBD2,CANGLAGGPGDTQYF,TGTGCCAATGGACTAGCGGGAGGGCCGGGGGATACGCAGTATTTT
TRBV7-9,TRBJ2-3,-,-,CASSSRTGNTDTQYF,TGTGCCAGCAGCTCTAGGACGGGGAACACAGATACGCAGTATTTT
TRBV6-5,TRBJ2-3,once,TRBD1,CASSLKGARTDTQYF,TGTGCCAGCAGTTTGAAGGGGGCGCGGACAGATACGCAGTATTTT
TRBV4-2,TRBJ2-7,-,-,CASSTSSGIYEQYF,TGTGCCAGCAGCACCAGTTCGGGAATATACGAGCAGTACTTC
TRBV19,TRBJ1-5,-,-,CASSAGGSNQPQHF,TGTGCCAGTAGTGCCGGGGGTAGCAATCAGCCCCAGCATTTT
TRBV9,TRBJ1-3,-,-,CASSLLPGGNTIYF,TGTGCCAGCAGCCTACTGCCAGGGGGAAACACCATATATTTT
TRBV2,TRBJ1-2,-,-,CASSPTWGYTF,TGTGCCAGCAGCCCGACTTGGGGCTACACCTTC
TRBV29-1,TRBJ2-3,-,TRBD2,CSVGTSGRSGTDTQYF,TGCAGCGTCGGGACTAGCGGGAGATCGGGCACAGATACGCAGTATTTT